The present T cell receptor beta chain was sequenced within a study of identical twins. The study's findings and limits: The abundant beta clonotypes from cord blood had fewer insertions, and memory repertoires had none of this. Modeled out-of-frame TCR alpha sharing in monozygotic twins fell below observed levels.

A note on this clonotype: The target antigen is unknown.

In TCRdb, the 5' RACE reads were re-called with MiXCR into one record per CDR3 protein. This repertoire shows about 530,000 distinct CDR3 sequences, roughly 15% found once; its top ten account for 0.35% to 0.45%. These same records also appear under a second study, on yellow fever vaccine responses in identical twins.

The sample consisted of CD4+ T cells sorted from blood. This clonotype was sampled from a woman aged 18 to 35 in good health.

As DNA, the CDR3 is TGTGCCAGCAGCTTAACATATTCTAGCACAGATACGCAGTATTTT. Protein product: CASSLTYSSTDTQYF. The chain combines TRBV5-5 with TRBJ2-3; no definite D call. With 2 bases removed from V and 0 bases from J, the gap between germline ends came to 10 bases. Looked up from germline, CDR1 is SGHKS and CDR2 is YYEKEE (reference sequence). The CDR3 sequence is 15 residues long.